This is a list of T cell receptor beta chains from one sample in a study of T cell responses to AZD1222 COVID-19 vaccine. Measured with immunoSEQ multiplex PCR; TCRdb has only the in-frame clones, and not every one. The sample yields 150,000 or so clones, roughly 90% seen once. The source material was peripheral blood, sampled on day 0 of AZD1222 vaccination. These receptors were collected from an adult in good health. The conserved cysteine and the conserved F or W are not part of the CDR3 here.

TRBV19 ASSADRGGNSPLH
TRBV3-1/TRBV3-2 ASSQDLRTDTQY
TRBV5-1 ASRRDRGETEAF
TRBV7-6 ASSAPGGSYEQY
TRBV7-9 ASVAYGGEDEKLF
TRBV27 ASSLRTSLSTDTQY
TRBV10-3 AISGGQGYEKLF
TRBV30 AYSTGSHGYT
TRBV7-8 ASSFGQVGEKLF
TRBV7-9 ASTGVGSYEQY
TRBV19 ASSLGLAGVTPLHLNTGELF
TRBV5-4 ASSQGAAAGQPQH
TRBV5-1 ASSLRRGRAFNEQF
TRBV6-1 ASSEPPSGNTIY
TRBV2 ASSAIPGAGRAF
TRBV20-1 SASQGDRYGYT
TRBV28 ATGGGRGPGNTIY
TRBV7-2 ASSFQGANTEAF
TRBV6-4 ASSDRDNSPLH
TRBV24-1 ATSDFGGASRNEQF
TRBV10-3 AISARGGWY
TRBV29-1 SARAPGYT
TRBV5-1 ASSLESARRYTEAF
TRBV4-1 ASSQVRRGDTQY
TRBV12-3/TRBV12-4 ASRPGGAYGYT